One sample yielded the 12 T cell receptor beta chains listed below, sequenced in a study of response to subunit inactivated influenza vaccine. MiXCR, applied by TCRdb to the RT-PCR reads, yields one record per CDR3 protein. This sample has more than 150,000 distinct CDR3 sequences; around 9.2% occur once, and the top ten carry 9.5% to 13%. This specimen was non-naive T cells sorted from PBMCs, taken on the day of vaccination. The source of these receptors is a middle-aged man who received an inactivated influenza vaccine.

This clonotype was recorded at least ten times. The CDR3 here is CASSLDLVDTQYF. The CDR3 DNA reads as TGTGCCAGCAGCTTGGATCTCGTAGATACGCAGTATTTT. V usage is TRBV5-5 and J usage is TRBJ2-3; no clear D. The V end lost 0 bases, the J end lost 5 bases, and 7 bases lay between the germline ends. The CDR3 runs to 13 residues. Germline values: CDR1 SGHKS, CDR2 YYEKEE (reference sequence).

The rearrangement links TRBV18 to TRBJ2-3; possibly TRBD2 for D (7 bases). Germline V gene sequence: CDR1 KGHSH, CDR2 LQKENI. Trimming pared 3 bases from V and 6 bases from J, leaving 16 bases between. This CDR3 region has 15 residues. CDR3 DNA: TGTGCCAGCTCACCCGCGGGGGCCCCCGGGGATACGCAGTATTTT. Translating gives CASSPAGAPGDTQYF.

This clonotype was observed a few times. The genes are TRBV12-3 or TRBV12-4 and TRBJ1-4, with D possibly matching TRBD1 (6 bases). CDR3 length: 15 amino acids. V was cut by 3 bases and J by 0 bases, with 8 bases left in between. The CDR3 DNA is TGTGCCAGCAGTTTCAGGGGAACAACTAATGAAAAACTGTTTTTT. Encoded protein: CASSFRGTTNEKLFF.

Many counts were recorded for this clonotype. The chain joins TRBV20-1 to TRBJ2-3; 9 bases agree with TRBD2. This CDR3 spans 16 amino acids. CDR1 is DFQATT and CDR2 is SNEGSKA in the germline V gene (reference sequence). Trimming removed 5 bases from V and 5 bases from J; junction bases left unmatched: 14. The CDR3 region is CSARPLAGGHKDTQYF. Written as DNA, the CDR3 is TGCAGTGCTCGGCCCCTGGCGGGGGGGCATAAAGATACGCAGTATTTT.

The genes are TRBV9 and TRBJ1-4; no firm D call. Per germline, CDR1 SGDLS and CDR2 YYNGEE. V lost 0 bases and J lost 4, with 13 bases in between. This CDR3 spans 16 amino acids. The DNA of the CDR3 is TGTGCCAGCAGCGTAGGGGGATGGGAGAGTAATGAAAAACTGTTTTTT. Translation: CASSVGGWESNEKLFF.

This chain links TRBV12-3 or TRBV12-4 with TRBJ2-3, with D possibly being TRBD2 (5 bases). The CDR3 runs 14 residues. With 7 bases removed from V and 6 bases from J, the gap between germline ends came to 17 bases. The DNA for the CDR3 is TGTGCCAGCACCCTGGACTTGACTTCCGATACGCAGTATTTT. It specifies CASTLDLTSDTQYF.

This clonotype was found many times. The chain has TRBV20-1 and TRBJ2-7; tentatively, D is TRBD1 (6 bases). Germline V gene data show CDR1 as DFQATT and CDR2 as SNEGSKA (reference sequence). Deletions cut 3 bases from V and 9 bases from J, with 15 bases between. This CDR3 has 12 residues. The CDR3 DNA reads TGCAGTGCTAGGTTGGACAGCCGGCCGCAGTACTTC. It is translated as CSARLDSRPQYF.

Written as DNA, the CDR3 is TGTGCCAGCAGTCCATCGGACAGGGGTTCTCAGCCCCAGCATTTT. Translating gives CASSPSDRGSQPQHF. The V call is TRBV12-3 or TRBV12-4, the J call TRBJ1-5; 9 nucleotides line up with TRBD1. CDR3 length: 15 amino acids. With 5 bases clipped from V and 6 bases from J, the junction kept 8 bases outside the gene matches.

This clonotype showed up just a few times. V is TRBV5-1 and J is TRBJ2-5, with TRBD2 identical over 13 bases. Per germline, CDR1 SGHRS and CDR2 YFSETQ. The CDR3 is 16 residues long. V dropped 4 bases and J dropped 4; count of bases not matched to a gene: 7. The CDR3 DNA sequence: TGCGCCAGCAGCCCATCGGGACTAGCGGGATCAGAGACCCAGTACTTC. Translating it yields CASSPSGLAGSETQYF.

This clonotype appeared a few times. J is TRBJ2-7 and V is TRBV20-1; D is possibly TRBD1 (5 bases). Germline CDR1 reads DFQATT; CDR2 reads SNEGSKA (reference sequence). Trimming removed 3 bases from V and 7 bases from J, with 16 bases in between. The CDR3 is 13 residues long. CDR3 coding DNA: TGCAGTGCTAGCCCCCATGGAAGGGGAGAGCAGTACTTC. This sequence encodes CSASPHGRGEQYF.

The rearrangement links TRBV30 to TRBJ2-1; TRBD2 is a possible D gene (6 bases). There are 14 residues in the CDR3. V lost 2 bases to trimming and J lost 7 bases, with 15 bases between them. Germline V gene lookup returns CDR1 GTSNPN and CDR2 SVGIG (reference sequence). DNA for the CDR3: TGTGCCTGGAGTCGAGGAGGGGCCCTAAATGAGCAGTTCTTC. It codes for CAWSRGGALNEQFF.

This clonotype showed up many times. V and J are TRBV29-1 and TRBJ2-4, with TRBD1 matching over 7 bases. This CDR3 comprises 16 residues. Germline V gene lookup returns CDR1 SQVTM and CDR2 ANQGSEA. The V and J ends lost 2 bases and 3 bases, in that order; junction bases with no gene match: 10. CDR3: CSVEMMDRLLKNIQYF. The CDR3 DNA reads as TGCAGCGTTGAAATGATGGACAGGCTACTCAAAAACATTCAGTACTTC.